This TCR beta chain was captured by sequencing in a study of CD8 T cells in ankylosing spondylitis. Overall study findings and caveats: There were earlier reports of some motif variants in reactive arthritis synovial fluid and blood. Disease-linked clones were reportedly significantly enriched in matched ankylosing spondylitis synovial fluid. As for the disease-linked clones, they showed a CD8+ phenotype and occurred at relatively low frequencies in peripheral blood. A TCR beta motif made of several highly homologous variants seemed typical of ankylosing spondylitis blood.

Note on this clonotype: Its matching antigen is unknown.

Molecular-barcoded quantitative 5'-RACE produced these TCR beta libraries. TCRdb used MiXCR to reprocess the 5' RACE reads, holding one entry per CDR3 protein. The table has about 840,000 distinct CDR3 sequences, roughly 10% seen once. Sequencing input: blood, either unsorted or a sorted T cell fraction (not recorded which). The TCR originated in a male donor with ankylosing spondylitis.

This CDR3 is CASSPGPPIGGFYEQYF. As DNA, the CDR3 is TGTGCCAGCTCACCAGGGCCTCCAATCGGGGGGTTCTACGAGCAGTACTTC. The chain carries TRBV18 and TRBJ2-7; TRBD2 aligns across 7 bases. The J segment lost 3 bases and the V segment lost 2 bases, leaving 13 bases of the junction unmatched. The germline CDR1 and CDR2 sequences are KGHSH and LQKENI. This CDR3 is built from 17 residues.